The T cell receptor (beta chain) under discussion was sequenced for a study of T cells in Graves' hyperthyroidism and ophthalmopathy. Whole-study findings and limits: Blood also showed most of the thyroid clonotypes that were expanded above 0.001. A model built on 13 V-J features separated ophthalmopathy from stable hyperthyroidism.

Each diagnosis drew on symptoms, thyroxine, TRAb, thyroid ultrasound and orbital computed tomography findings. Extraction of PBMCs used under 13 ml of fresh peripheral blood. Points on this clonotype: Its target is unknown.

Trimming at V came to 7 bases and at J to 8 bases, leaving 12 bases not matched to a gene. This CDR3 comprises 15 residues. Germline lookup yields CDR1 KGHDR and CDR2 SFDVKD. RNA transcripts yielded amplified TCR beta CDR3 regions. Carried out on the TCR CDR3, a first-round RT-PCR used the HTBI primer set. One entry per CDR3 protein, called by TCRdb with MiXCR from the multiplex PCR reads. Seen here are around 500,000 distinct CDR3 sequences, approximately 23% observed once, and the top ten hold less than 65%. This sequence originates from a woman in her seventies with Graves' ophthalmopathy. This chain links TRBV24-1 with TRBJ2-1, with TRBD2 identical over 8 bases. Source material: blood. CDR3 region: CATRRNSGIRDEQFF. The CDR3 nucleotides are TGTGCCACCAGGAGGAATAGCGGGATTCGCGATGAGCAGTTCTTC.